The 32 T cell receptor beta chains below all came from one sample that was sequenced in a study of blood T cell repertoires in COVID-19. Data came from immunoSEQ multiplex PCR; TCRdb stores just in-frame clones and leaves some out. Of about 140,000 clones detected, around 88% appear once; the ten largest clones hold 1.5%. Sequenced sample: peripheral blood. The receptors shown here come from a woman aged 55-70 years with acute or convalescent COVID-19.

In its sample, this clone was seen once. The chain couples TRBV7-8 to TRBJ1-4; TRBD1 matches 9 bases. Germline V gene lookup returns CDR1 SGHVS and CDR2 FQNEAQ. CDR3 length: 15 residues. J was trimmed by 5 bases and V by 8 bases; bases with no gene match: 9. CDR3 residues: CASGSYRGPNEKLFF. CDR3 in DNA: TGTGCCAGCGGCTCATACAGGGGGCCGAATGAAAAACTGTTTTTT.

This clone was seen a single time. The chain joins TRBV7-2 to TRBJ1-2; D might be TRBD1 (5 bases). This CDR3 spans 15 amino acids. The germline gives CDR1 SGHTA, CDR2 FQGNSA. V lost 6 bases and J lost 0, with 14 bases in between. Here the CDR3 DNA reads TGTGCCAGCAGACCAACAGGCCCCTCTAACTATGGCTACACCTTC. Translated: CASRPTGPSNYGYTF.

The CDR3 sequence is CASKWDRGPDTEAFF. The CDR3 DNA sequence: TGTGCCAGTAAGTGGGACAGGGGGCCGGACACTGAAGCTTTCTTT. This chain links TRBV19 with TRBJ1-1, with 12 bases identical to TRBD1. Looked up from germline, CDR1 is LNHDA and CDR2 is SQIVND (reference sequence). The CDR3 totals 15 residues. V dropped 7 bases and J dropped 3; count of bases not matched to a gene: 6. Looking up the rest from reference TRBV19 and TRBJ1-1 gives the full variable domain: DGGITQSPKYLFRKEGQNVTLSCEQNLNHDAMYWYRQDPGQGLRLIYYSQIVNDFQKGDIAEGYSVSREKKESFPLTVTSAQKNPTAFYLCASKWDRGPDTEAFFGQGTRLTVV.

The chain joins TRBV3-1 (or the pseudogene TRBV3-2) to TRBJ2-7, with TRBD1 matching 7 bases. Germline V gene data show CDR1 as LGHDT and CDR2 as YNNKEL (reference sequence). Unmatched junction bases numbered 8, after V lost 4 bases and J lost 8 bases. This CDR3 spans 13 amino acids. The CDR3 protein is CASSRPGTEKQYF. CDR3 DNA sequence: TGTGCCAGCAGCCGCCCTGGGACAGAGAAGCAGTACTTC.

This clone appeared a single time. The rearrangement joins TRBV9 to TRBJ2-3, with 11 positions matching TRBD2. V lost 0 bases, J lost 6 bases, and 9 bases stayed unmatched. The CDR3 loop spans 17 amino acids. The germline V gene has CDR1 SGDLS and CDR2 YYNGEE. The DNA of the CDR3 is TGTGCCAGCAGCGTAGCGCGTCTAGCGGGGGGAGGCGATACGCAGTATTTT. It is translated as CASSVARLAGGGDTQYF. Looking up the rest from reference TRBV9 and TRBJ2-3 gives the full variable domain: DSGVTQTPKHLITATGQRVTLRCSPRSGDLSVYWYQQSLDQGLQFLIQYYNGEERAKGNILERFSAQQFPDLHSELNLSSLELGDSALYFCASSVARLAGGGDTQYFGPGTRLTVL.

The CDR3 DNA follows: TGCAGCGTTGTGAGGCAGGGGAACACTGAAGCTTTCTTT. It encodes CSVVRQGNTEAFF. This rearrangement joins TRBV29-1 to TRBJ1-1, with D perhaps matching TRBD1 (5 bases). V lost 4 bases to trimming and J lost 1 base, with 10 bases between them. Germline CDR1 SQVTM, CDR2 ANQGSEA. CDR3 length: 13 residues.

The chain carries TRBV2 and TRBJ2-7, with TRBD1 identical over 8 bases. J gave up 5 bases and V 4 bases, and 13 bases lay outside the gene matches. The CDR3 sequence is 16 residues long. Germline CDR1 and CDR2: SNHLY and FYNNEI. The CDR3 nucleotides are TGTGCCAGCAGTGTCGCGCTGGACAGGGAGGTCGACGAGCAGTACTTC. Translated, it gives CASSVALDREVDEQYF.

The rearrangement links TRBV12-3 or TRBV12-4 to TRBJ2-3; no firm D call. The CDR3 contains 12 residues. V was clipped by 6 bases and J by 3 bases, with 7 bases between them. The CDR3 coding sequence is TGTGCCAGCAGATTCGGGACAGATACGCAGTATTTT. Translation gives CASRFGTDTQYF.

The V and J genes are TRBV11-3 and TRBJ2-1; D is undetermined. Between the trimmed V and J ends, which lost 0 bases and 3 bases, there was a span of 3 bases. The CDR3 consists of 13 residues. Germline assignment: CDR1 SGHNT and CDR2 YENEEA. The chain's CDR3 is CASSLDSYNEQFF. CDR3 DNA sequence: TGTGCCAGCAGCTTAGATAGCTACAATGAGCAGTTCTTC.

This rearrangement joins TRBV5-6 to TRBJ1-4, with 7 bases that match TRBD1. The J segment lost 3 bases and the V segment lost 3 bases, leaving 5 bases of the junction unmatched. The germline V gene has CDR1 SGHDT and CDR2 YYEEEE. The CDR3 is made up of 15 amino acids. CDR3 amino acids: CASSSQGVPNEKLFF. The CDR3 DNA reads as TGTGCCAGCAGCTCGCAGGGGGTCCCTAATGAAAAACTGTTTTTT.

The gene calls are TRBV18 and TRBJ2-3; 11 nucleotides line up with TRBD1. V lost 2 bases and J lost 4; bases outside the gene matches: 11. CDR1 is KGHSH, CDR2 LQKENI, per germline. This CDR3 is 18 amino acids long. In DNA, the CDR3 is TGTGCCAGCTCACCATCTCAACCGGGACAGGGGGGAGCAGATACGCAGTATTTT. Translating it yields CASSPSQPGQGGADTQYF.

The chain combines TRBV7-3 with TRBJ2-3, with TRBD1 matching over 9 bases. The V gene end was trimmed by 3 bases and the J gene end by 2 bases; junction bases not matched to a gene: 3. The CDR3 loop spans 15 amino acids. Per germline, CDR1 SGHTA and CDR2 FQGTGA. The DNA of the CDR3 is TGTGCCAGCAGCTTGGACAGGGGATTCACAGATACGCAGTATTTT. It yields the protein CASSLDRGFTDTQYF.

The CDR3 coding sequence is TGTGCCAGCAGCTTAAGGCAGGGGGGTAGGAATGAGCAGTTCTTC. The encoded protein is CASSLRQGGRNEQFF. The chain links TRBV7-3 to TRBJ2-1; D might be TRBD1 (7 bases). Between the trimmed V and J ends, which lost 1 base and 7 bases, there was a span of 14 bases. The CDR3 has 15 residues. Germline lookup yields CDR1 SGHTA and CDR2 FQGTGA.

The chain uses TRBV15 and TRBJ1-3; D gene ambiguous. The CDR3 loop spans 18 amino acids. V was cut by 0 bases and J by 0 bases, with 15 bases left in between. Germline lookup yields CDR1 LNHNV and CDR2 YYDKDF (reference sequence). The CDR3 nucleotides read TGTGCCACCAGCAGAGACCCATCGGCGGGGAACTCTGGAAACACCATATATTTT. Its translation: CATSRDPSAGNSGNTIYF.

The CDR3 bases are TGCGCCAGCAGCTTGTCCGGCGGGACAGGGGATGAAAAACTGTTTTTT. This gives the protein CASSLSGGTGDEKLFF. The rearrangement uses TRBV5-1 and TRBJ1-4, with 10 bases identical to TRBD1. CDR3 length: 16 amino acids. Per germline, CDR1 SGHRS and CDR2 YFSETQ. The ends lost 1 base at V and 6 bases at J; junction bases unmatched: 6.

This clone showed up just a few times. CDR3 nucleotides: TGTGCCACCGGAGAACTAGGACGGGATGAGGAGACCCAGTACTTC. Residues: CATGELGRDEETQYF. The chain has TRBV24-1 and TRBJ2-5; D is possibly TRBD2 (5 bases). Germline V gene data show CDR1 as KGHDR and CDR2 as SFDVKD. The V end lost 9 bases, the J end lost 5 bases, and 21 bases lay between the germline ends. CDR3 length equals 15 residues.

V and J are TRBV9 and TRBJ2-3; the match to TRBD2 covers 8 bases. Looked up from germline, CDR1 is SGDLS and CDR2 is YYNGEE. The CDR3 totals 16 residues. Trimming removed 7 bases from V and 0 bases from J; junction bases left unmatched: 10. The CDR3 DNA follows: TGTGCCAGCCCCAGGGCGGGGGGCCCAAGCACAGATACGCAGTATTTT. Its protein product is CASPRAGGPSTDTQYF. The variable domain in full, with the rest retrieved from reference TRBV9 and TRBJ2-3, is DSGVTQTPKHLITATGQRVTLRCSPRSGDLSVYWYQQSLDQGLQFLIQYYNGEERAKGNILERFSAQQFPDLHSELNLSSLELGDSALYFCASPRAGGPSTDTQYFGPGTRLTVL.

The chain carries TRBV2 and TRBJ1-1, with D possibly matching TRBD1 (5 bases). The CDR3 spans 15 residues. Germline V gives CDR1 SNHLY, CDR2 FYNNEI. Trimming took 6 bases from V and 3 from J, leaving 17 bases between them. The CDR3 nucleotides are TGTGCCAGCAGCGGGCAGGGTGTGGGGTACACTGAAGCTTTCTTT. It encodes CASSGQGVGYTEAFF.

The chain couples TRBV24-1 to TRBJ2-7, with D perhaps matching TRBD1 (5 bases). V was pared by 7 bases and J by 3 bases, with 6 bases between. The germline CDR1 and CDR2 sequences are KGHDR and SFDVKD. The CDR3 has 11 residues. The CDR3 coding sequence is TGTGCCACCAGCGACAGCTACGAGCAGTACTTC. Translating gives CATSDSYEQYF.

The chain carries TRBV6-5 and TRBJ2-7, with D possibly being TRBD2 (5 bases). Germline V CDR1 and CDR2: MNHEY, SVGAGI. V dropped 2 bases and J dropped 3 bases, with 14 bases sitting between them. CDR3 length: 15 residues. The CDR3 DNA is TGTGCCAGCAGTTACAGCCGGGGTGGTCTCTACGAGCAGTACTTC. Encoded protein: CASSYSRGGLYEQYF.

The rearrangement uses TRBV7-3 and TRBJ2-1; 10 nucleotides match TRBD2. Germline V gene sequence: CDR1 SGHTA, CDR2 FQGTGA. The CDR3 runs 16 residues. The trim removed 5 bases at V and 1 base at J, leaving 5 bases unmatched. This CDR3 reads CASSPLAGGSYNEQFF. The CDR3 DNA reads TGTGCCAGCAGCCCGTTAGCGGGGGGATCCTACAATGAGCAGTTCTTC. Drawing the rest from reference TRBV7-3 and TRBJ2-1, the complete variable domain is GAGVSQTPSNKVTEKGKYVELRCDPISGHTALYWYRQSLGQGPEFLIYFQGTGAADDSGLPNDRFFAVRPEGSVSTLKIQRTERGDSAVYLCASSPLAGGSYNEQFFGPGTRLTVL.

The V call is TRBV6-1, the J call TRBJ1-5; 7 nucleotides match TRBD1. After removal of 4 bases from V and 0 bases from J, the junction contained 9 bases not matched to a gene. Germline loops: CDR1 MNHNS, CDR2 SASEGT. The CDR3 length is 17 residues. In DNA form, the CDR3 reads TGTGCCAGCAGTGGCCGGGACAGACCCTATAGCAATCAGCCCCAGCATTTT. Its protein is CASSGRDRPYSNQPQHF.

Only one count was recorded for this clone. The chain couples TRBV28 to TRBJ1-5; the match to TRBD1 covers 10 bases. The length of the CDR3 is 16 residues. In germline, CDR1 is MDHEN, CDR2 SYDVKM. V dropped 4 bases and J dropped 5; count of bases not matched to a gene: 8. This chain's CDR3 is CASSSPSGTGDQPQHF. Written as DNA, the CDR3 is TGTGCCAGCAGTTCCCCGTCCGGGACAGGGGATCAGCCCCAGCATTTT.

The rearrangement joins TRBV9 to TRBJ2-5, with a tentative D call TRBD2 (5 bases). The germline gives CDR1 SGDLS, CDR2 YYNGEE. V lost 3 bases to trimming and J lost 0 bases, with 9 bases between them. The CDR3 is 14 residues long. Here the CDR3 DNA reads TGTGCCAGCAGCGAGCGGAATGACCAAGAGACCCAGTACTTC. This gives the protein CASSERNDQETQYF.

This chain links TRBV10-3 with TRBJ2-4, with D uncertain. The length of the CDR3 is 16 residues. Germline-derived CDR1 and CDR2 are ENHRY and SYGVKD. Trimming stripped 0 bases from V and 0 bases from J, with 9 bases between. CDR3 sequence reads: CAISESTTLAKNIQYF. The CDR3 DNA sequence: TGTGCCATCAGTGAGTCGACAACTCTAGCCAAAAACATTCAGTACTTC.

V and J are TRBV4-1 and TRBJ2-3; TRBD2 aligns across 7 bases. With 4 bases clipped from V and 4 bases from J, the junction kept 5 bases outside the gene matches. The CDR3 has 14 amino acids. CDR1 is MGHRA, CDR2 YSYEKL, per germline. DNA of the CDR3: TGCGCCAGCAGCCCGGGACTAAACTCAGATACGCAGTATTTT. It translates to CASSPGLNSDTQYF.

The chain uses TRBV21-1 and TRBJ1-4; no DNA check was done on the table's D call, TRBD1. TRBV21-1 is tagged as a pseudogene. The CDR3 has 13 amino acids. CDR3 nucleotides: TGTGCCAGCAGCACAGGGACAGGGGAACGACTGTTTTTT. Its translation: CASSTGTGERLFF.

This clone was detected a few times. This rearrangement joins TRBV10-3 to TRBJ2-7; D is perhaps TRBD2 (5 bases). CDR3 length: 15 residues. CDR1 ENHRY and CDR2 SYGVKD come from the germline V gene. Trimming took off 6 bases at V and 7 bases at J, with 22 bases between the two ends. For the CDR3, the DNA is TGTGCCATCAGAGAGACCGGGATCCTAGATGGGGAGCAGTACTTC. Protein product: CAIRETGILDGEQYF.

This sequence joins TRBV2 and TRBJ1-6, with D maybe TRBD1 (5 bases). CDR1 SNHLY and CDR2 FYNNEI come from the germline V gene. Trimming took 0 bases from V and 5 from J, leaving 17 bases between them. The CDR3 spans 18 residues. CDR3 DNA sequence: TGTGCCAGCAGTGAAGCCCCCCCCGGGGAGGGGCATAATTCACCCCTCCACTTT. It yields the protein CASSEAPPGEGHNSPLHF.

This chain joins TRBV15 and TRBJ1-4, with TRBD1 matching over 7 bases. CDR3 length equals 16 residues. Trimming took 3 bases from V and 7 from J; bases not matched to a gene: 11. Per the germline V gene, CDR1 is LNHNV and CDR2 is YYDKDF (reference sequence). The CDR3 region has the DNA TGTGCCACCAGCAGGGGCGAGGCAGGGGGAGGTGAAAAACTGTTTTTT. This translates into CATSRGEAGGGEKLFF.

The J gene is TRBJ1-1, the V gene TRBV2; D not resolved. From germline, CDR1 is SNHLY and CDR2 FYNNEI. The CDR3 has 12 amino acids. V lost 8 bases and J lost 0, with 7 bases in between. This CDR3 is CASHGMNTEAFF. In DNA form, the CDR3 reads TGTGCCAGCCACGGGATGAACACTGAAGCTTTCTTT.

The chain has TRBV6-4 and TRBJ2-5; D is unclear. The V gene's germline CDR1 is MRHNA and CDR2 SNTAGT. CDR3 length: 13 amino acids. V shed 4 bases and J shed 4 bases, with 10 bases lying between them. The CDR3 region is CASSVSAGETQYF. The CDR3 coding sequence is TGTGCCAGCAGTGTATCGGCAGGAGAGACCCAGTACTTC.